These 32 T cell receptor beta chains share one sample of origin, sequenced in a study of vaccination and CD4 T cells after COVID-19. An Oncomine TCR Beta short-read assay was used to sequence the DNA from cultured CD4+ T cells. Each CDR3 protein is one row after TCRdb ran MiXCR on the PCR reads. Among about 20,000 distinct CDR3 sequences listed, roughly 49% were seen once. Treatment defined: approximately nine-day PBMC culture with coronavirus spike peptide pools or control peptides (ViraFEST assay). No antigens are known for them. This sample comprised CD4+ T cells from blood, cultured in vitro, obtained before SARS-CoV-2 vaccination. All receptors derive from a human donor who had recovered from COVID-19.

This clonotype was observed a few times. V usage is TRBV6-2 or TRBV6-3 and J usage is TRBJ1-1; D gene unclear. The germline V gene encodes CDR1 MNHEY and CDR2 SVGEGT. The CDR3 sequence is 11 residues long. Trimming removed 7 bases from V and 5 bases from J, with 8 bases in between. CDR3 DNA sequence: TGTGCCAGCACGTCAAATACTGAAGCTTTCTTT. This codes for CASTSNTEAFF.

The CDR3 nucleotides read TGTGCCAGCAGTTACCGTAGGACAGGGGAACTAGACAATGAGCAGTTCTTC. Its protein product is CASSYRRTGELDNEQFF. The genes are TRBV6-5 and TRBJ2-1; 9 positions agree with TRBD1. V shed 2 bases, J shed 5 bases, and the junction held 10 bases outside the gene matches. The germline CDR1 and CDR2 sequences are MNHEY and SVGAGI. This CDR3 contains 17 residues.

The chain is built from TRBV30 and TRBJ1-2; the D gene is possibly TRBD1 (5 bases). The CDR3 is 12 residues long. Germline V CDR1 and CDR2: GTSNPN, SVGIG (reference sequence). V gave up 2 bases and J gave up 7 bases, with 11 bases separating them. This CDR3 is CAWSRQSGGYTF. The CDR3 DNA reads TGTGCCTGGAGTCGACAGTCGGGTGGCTACACCTTC. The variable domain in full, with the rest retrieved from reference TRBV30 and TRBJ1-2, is SQTIHQWPATLVQPVGSPLSLECTVEGTSNPNLYWYRQAAGRGLQLLFYSVGIGQISSEVPQNLSASRPQDRQFILSSKKLLLSDSGFYLCAWSRQSGGYTFGSGTRLTVV.

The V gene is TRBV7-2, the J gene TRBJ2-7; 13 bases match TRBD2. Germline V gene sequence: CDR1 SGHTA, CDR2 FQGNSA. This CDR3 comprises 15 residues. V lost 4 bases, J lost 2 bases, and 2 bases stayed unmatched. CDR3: CASSSGLAGAYEQYF. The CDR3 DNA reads TGTGCCAGCAGCTCCGGACTAGCGGGGGCCTACGAGCAGTACTTC.

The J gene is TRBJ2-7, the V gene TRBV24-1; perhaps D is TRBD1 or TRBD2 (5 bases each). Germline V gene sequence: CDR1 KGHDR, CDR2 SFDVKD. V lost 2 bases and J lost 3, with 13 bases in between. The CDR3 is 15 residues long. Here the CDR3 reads CATSDSGADRYEQYF. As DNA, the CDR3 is TGTGCCACCAGTGATTCCGGGGCAGACCGCTACGAGCAGTACTTC.

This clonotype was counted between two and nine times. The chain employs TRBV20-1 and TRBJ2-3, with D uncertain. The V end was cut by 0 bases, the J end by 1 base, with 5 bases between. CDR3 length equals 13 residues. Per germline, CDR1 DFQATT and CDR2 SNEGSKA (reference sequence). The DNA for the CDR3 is TGCAGTGCTAGAGAGCCTGGCACAGATACGCAGTATTTT. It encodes CSAREPGTDTQYF.

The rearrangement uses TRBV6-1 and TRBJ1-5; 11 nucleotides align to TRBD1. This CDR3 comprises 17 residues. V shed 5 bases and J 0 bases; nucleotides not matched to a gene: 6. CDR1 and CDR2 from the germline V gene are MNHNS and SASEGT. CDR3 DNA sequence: TGTGCCAGCAGTCCTGGGACAGGGGGTTTTAGCAATCAGCCCCAGCATTTT. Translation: CASSPGTGGFSNQPQHF.

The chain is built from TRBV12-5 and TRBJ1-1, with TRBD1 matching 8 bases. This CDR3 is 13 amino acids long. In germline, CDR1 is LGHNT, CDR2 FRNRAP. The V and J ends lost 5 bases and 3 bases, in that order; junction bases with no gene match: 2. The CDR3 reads CASGVTGDTEAFF. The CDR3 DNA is TGTGCTAGTGGTGTGACAGGGGACACTGAAGCTTTCTTT.

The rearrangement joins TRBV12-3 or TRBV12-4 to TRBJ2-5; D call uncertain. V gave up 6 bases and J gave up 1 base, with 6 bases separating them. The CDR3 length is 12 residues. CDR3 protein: CASRSIQETQYF. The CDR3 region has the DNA TGTGCCAGCAGGAGCATCCAAGAGACCCAGTACTTC.

The CDR3 sequence: CASSVGGAAGNTIYF. The CDR3 DNA follows: TGTGCCAGCAGCGTAGGAGGGGCTGCTGGAAACACCATATATTTT. The V and J genes are TRBV7-8 and TRBJ1-3; weak D call: TRBD1 (5 bases). The germline gives CDR1 SGHVS, CDR2 FQNEAQ. Trimming removed 5 bases from V and 2 bases from J, with 13 bases in between. The CDR3 contains 15 residues.

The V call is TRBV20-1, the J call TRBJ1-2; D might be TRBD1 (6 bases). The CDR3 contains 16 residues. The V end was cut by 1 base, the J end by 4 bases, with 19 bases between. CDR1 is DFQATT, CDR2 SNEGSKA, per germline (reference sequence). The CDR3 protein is CSARGGGRLLSYGYTF. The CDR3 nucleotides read TGCAGTGCTAGAGGGGGGGGGCGCCTACTCTCCTATGGCTACACCTTC.

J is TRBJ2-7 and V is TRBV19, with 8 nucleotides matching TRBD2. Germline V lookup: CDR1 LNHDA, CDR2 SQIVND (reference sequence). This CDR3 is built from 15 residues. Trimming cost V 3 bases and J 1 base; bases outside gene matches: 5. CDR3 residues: CASSIRAGVSYEQYF. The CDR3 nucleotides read TGTGCCAGTAGTATTCGAGCGGGAGTTTCCTACGAGCAGTACTTC. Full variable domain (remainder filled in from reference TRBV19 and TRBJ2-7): DGGITQSPKYLFRKEGQNVTLSCEQNLNHDAMYWYRQDPGQGLRLIYYSQIVNDFQKGDIAEGYSVSREKKESFPLTVTSAQKNPTAFYLCASSIRAGVSYEQYFGPGTRLTVT.

The CDR3 is CSARDSRSLGSNADTQYF. CDR3 nucleotide sequence: TGCAGTGCTAGAGATTCCCGGAGTTTGGGTTCGAATGCAGATACGCAGTATTTT. The chain has TRBV20-1 and TRBJ2-3; unclear D gene. CDR3 length equals 18 residues. Trimming pared 0 bases from V and 4 bases from J, leaving 23 bases between. CDR1 and CDR2 (germline): DFQATT, SNEGSKA (reference sequence).

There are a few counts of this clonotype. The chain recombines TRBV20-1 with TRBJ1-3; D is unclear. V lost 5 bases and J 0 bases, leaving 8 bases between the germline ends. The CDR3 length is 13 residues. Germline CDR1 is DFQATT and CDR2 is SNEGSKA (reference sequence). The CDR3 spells CSAAGSSGNTIYF. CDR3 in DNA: TGCAGTGCTGCGGGGTCCTCTGGAAACACCATATATTTT.

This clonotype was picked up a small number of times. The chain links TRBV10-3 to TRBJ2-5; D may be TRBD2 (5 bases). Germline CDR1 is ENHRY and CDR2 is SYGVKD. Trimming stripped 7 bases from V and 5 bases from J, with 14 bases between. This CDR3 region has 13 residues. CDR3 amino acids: CAIKDIALETQYF. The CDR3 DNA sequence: TGTGCCATCAAAGATATAGCGCTTGAGACCCAGTACTTC.

CDR3 sequence (DNA): TGTGCCAGCAGCCAAGCCTGGGGTTCACCCCTCCACTTT. It is translated as CASSQAWGSPLHF. The J gene is TRBJ1-6, the V gene TRBV7-2; D unclear. There are 13 residues in the CDR3. Looked up from germline, CDR1 is SGHTA and CDR2 is FQGNSA. V was trimmed by 5 bases and J by 9 bases, leaving 11 bases between them.

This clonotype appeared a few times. The CDR3 DNA sequence: TGTGCCAGCACTCTAAGGGCAGGGGACACCGGGGAGCTGTTTTTT. Translation gives CASTLRAGDTGELFF. The genes are TRBV6-1 and TRBJ2-2; TRBD1 might be the D (6 bases). Germline loops: CDR1 MNHNS, CDR2 SASEGT. CDR3 length: 15 amino acids. V lost 7 bases to trimming and J lost 3 bases, with 15 bases between them.

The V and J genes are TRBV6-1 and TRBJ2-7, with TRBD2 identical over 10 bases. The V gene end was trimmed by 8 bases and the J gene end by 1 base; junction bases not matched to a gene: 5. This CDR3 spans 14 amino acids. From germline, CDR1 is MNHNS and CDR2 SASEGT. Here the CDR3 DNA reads TGTGCCAGCCGACCTAGCGGGGGATCCTACGAGCAGTACTTC. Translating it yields CASRPSGGSYEQYF.

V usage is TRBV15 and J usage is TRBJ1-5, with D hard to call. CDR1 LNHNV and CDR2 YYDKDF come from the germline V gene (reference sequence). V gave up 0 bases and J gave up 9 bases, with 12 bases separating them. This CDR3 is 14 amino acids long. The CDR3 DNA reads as TGTGCCACCAGCAGAGATCCGGGTACCGGGCCCCAGCATTTT. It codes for CATSRDPGTGPQHF.

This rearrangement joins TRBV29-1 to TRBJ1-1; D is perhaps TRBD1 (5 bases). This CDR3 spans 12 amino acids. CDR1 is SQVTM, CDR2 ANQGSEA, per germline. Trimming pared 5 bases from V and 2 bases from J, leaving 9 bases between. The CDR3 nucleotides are TGCAGCGTTACTACAGGAAACACTGAAGCTTTCTTT. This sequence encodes CSVTTGNTEAFF.

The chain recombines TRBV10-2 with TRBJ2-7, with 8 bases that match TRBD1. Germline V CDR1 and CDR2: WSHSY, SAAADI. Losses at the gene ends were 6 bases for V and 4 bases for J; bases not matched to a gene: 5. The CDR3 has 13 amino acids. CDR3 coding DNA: TGCGCCAGCAGCCGGGACAGGCTATACGAGCAGTACTTC. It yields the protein CASSRDRLYEQYF.

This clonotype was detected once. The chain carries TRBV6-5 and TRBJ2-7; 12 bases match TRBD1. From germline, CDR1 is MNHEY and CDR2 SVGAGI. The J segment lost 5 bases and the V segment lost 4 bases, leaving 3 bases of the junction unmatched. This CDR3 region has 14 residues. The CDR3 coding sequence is TGTGCCAGCAGTTCCGGGACAGGGGGCGACGAGCAGTACTTC. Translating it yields CASSSGTGGDEQYF.

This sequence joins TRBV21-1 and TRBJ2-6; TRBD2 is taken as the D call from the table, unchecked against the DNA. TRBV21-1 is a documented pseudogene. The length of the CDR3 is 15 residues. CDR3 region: CASSIGSGRVDVLTF. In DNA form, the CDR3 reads TGTGCCAGCAGCATCGGTTCAGGGAGGGTGGACGTCCTGACTTTC.

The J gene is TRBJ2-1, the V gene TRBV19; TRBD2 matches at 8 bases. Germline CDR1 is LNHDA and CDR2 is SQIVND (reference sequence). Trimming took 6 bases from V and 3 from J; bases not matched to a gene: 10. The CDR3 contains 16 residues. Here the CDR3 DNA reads TGTGCCAGTAGCAAGTATCTAGCGGGCCACTACAATGAGCAGTTCTTC. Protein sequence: CASSKYLAGHYNEQFF.

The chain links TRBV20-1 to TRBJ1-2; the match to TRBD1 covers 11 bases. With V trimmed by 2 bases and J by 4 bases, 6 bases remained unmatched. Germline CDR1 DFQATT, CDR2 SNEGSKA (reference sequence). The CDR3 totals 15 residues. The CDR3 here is CSARTRDRGIYGYTF. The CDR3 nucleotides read TGCAGTGCTAGAACCCGGGACAGGGGGATCTATGGCTACACCTTC.

The CDR3 region is CASSYSSRGPYNEQFF. The CDR3 DNA reads TGTGCCAGCAGTTACTCCTCCAGGGGCCCCTACAATGAGCAGTTCTTC. This chain uses TRBV6-5 with TRBJ2-1; D might be TRBD1 (6 bases). The germline CDR1 and CDR2 sequences are MNHEY and SVGAGI. The CDR3 sequence is 16 residues long. The V and J ends lost 0 bases and 2 bases respectively, with 11 bases between them.

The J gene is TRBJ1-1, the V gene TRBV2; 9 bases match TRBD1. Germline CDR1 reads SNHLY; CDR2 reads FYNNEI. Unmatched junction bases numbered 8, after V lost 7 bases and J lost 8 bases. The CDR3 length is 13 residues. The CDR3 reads CASKGQGKLEAFF. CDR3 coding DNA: TGTGCCAGCAAGGGACAGGGAAAATTAGAAGCTTTCTTT.

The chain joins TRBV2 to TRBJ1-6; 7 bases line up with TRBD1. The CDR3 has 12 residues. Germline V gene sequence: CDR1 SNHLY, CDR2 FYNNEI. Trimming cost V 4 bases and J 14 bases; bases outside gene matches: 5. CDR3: CASSADREALHF. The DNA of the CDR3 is TGTGCCAGCAGTGCCGACAGGGAGGCCCTCCACTTT.

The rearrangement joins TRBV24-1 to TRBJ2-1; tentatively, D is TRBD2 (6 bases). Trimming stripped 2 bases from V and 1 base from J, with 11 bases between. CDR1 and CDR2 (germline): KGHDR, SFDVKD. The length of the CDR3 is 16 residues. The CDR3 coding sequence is TGTGCCACCAGTGATTCCTCGGGACTTTCCTACAATGAGCAGTTCTTC. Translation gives CATSDSSGLSYNEQFF.

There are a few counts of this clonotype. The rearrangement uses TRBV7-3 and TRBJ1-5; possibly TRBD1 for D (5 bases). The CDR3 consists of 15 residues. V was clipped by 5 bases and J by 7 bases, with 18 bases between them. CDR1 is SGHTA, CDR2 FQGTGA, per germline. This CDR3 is CASSLISQGGQPQHF. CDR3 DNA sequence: TGTGCCAGCAGCCTAATATCTCAGGGCGGGCAGCCCCAGCATTTT.

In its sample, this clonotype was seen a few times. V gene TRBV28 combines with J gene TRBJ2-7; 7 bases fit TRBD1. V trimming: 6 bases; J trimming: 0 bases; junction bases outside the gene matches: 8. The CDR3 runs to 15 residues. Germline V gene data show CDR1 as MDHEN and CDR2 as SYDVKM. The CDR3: CASSFPQGNSYEQYF. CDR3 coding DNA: TGTGCCAGCAGCTTCCCACAGGGGAACTCCTACGAGCAGTACTTC.

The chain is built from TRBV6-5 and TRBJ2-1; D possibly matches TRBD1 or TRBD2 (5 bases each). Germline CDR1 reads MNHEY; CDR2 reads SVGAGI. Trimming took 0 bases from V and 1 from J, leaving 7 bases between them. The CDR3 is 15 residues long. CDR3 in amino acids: CASSYSWGSYNEQFF. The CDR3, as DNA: TGTGCCAGCAGTTACTCATGGGGGTCCTACAATGAGCAGTTCTTC.